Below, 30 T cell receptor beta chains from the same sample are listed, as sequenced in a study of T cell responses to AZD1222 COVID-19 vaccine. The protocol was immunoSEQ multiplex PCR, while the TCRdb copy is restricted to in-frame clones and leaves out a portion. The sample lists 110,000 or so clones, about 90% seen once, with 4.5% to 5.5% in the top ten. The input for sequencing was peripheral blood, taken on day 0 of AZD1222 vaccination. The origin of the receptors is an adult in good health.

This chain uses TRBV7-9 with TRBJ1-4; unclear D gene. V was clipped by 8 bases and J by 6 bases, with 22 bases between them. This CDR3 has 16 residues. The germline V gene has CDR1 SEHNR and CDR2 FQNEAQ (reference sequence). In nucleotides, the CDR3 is TGTGCCAGCTCGAAGGTCCTACCCGCGGCGGATGAAAAACTGTTTTTT. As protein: CASSKVLPAADEKLFF.

CDR3 loop: CASSLVGNGANVLTF. The CDR3 bases are TGTGCCAGCAGCTTGGTTGGAAACGGGGCCAACGTCCTGACTTTC. V is TRBV5-4 and J is TRBJ2-6; no firm D call. The CDR3 extends over 15 amino acids. Germline V lookup: CDR1 SGHNT, CDR2 YYREEE (reference sequence). V shed 0 bases and J shed 4 bases, with 8 bases lying between them.

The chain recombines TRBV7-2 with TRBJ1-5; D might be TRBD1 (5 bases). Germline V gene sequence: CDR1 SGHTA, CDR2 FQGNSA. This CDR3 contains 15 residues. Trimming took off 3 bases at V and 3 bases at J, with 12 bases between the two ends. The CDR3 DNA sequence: TGTGCCAGCAGCTTTTCTTGGGGGTTCAATCAGCCCCAGCATTTT. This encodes CASSFSWGFNQPQHF. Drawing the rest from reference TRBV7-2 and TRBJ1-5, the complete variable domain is GAGVSQSPSNKVTEKGKDVELRCDPISGHTALYWYRQSLGQGLEFLIYFQGNSAPDKSGLPSDRFSAERTGGSVSTLTIQRTQQEDSAVYLCASSFSWGFNQPQHFGDGTRLSIL.

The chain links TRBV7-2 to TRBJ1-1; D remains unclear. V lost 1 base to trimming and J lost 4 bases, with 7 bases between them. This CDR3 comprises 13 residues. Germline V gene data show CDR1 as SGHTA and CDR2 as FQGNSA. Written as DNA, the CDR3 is TGTGCCAGCAGCTTAGGGTTGGGCACTGAAGCTTTCTTT. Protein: CASSLGLGTEAFF.

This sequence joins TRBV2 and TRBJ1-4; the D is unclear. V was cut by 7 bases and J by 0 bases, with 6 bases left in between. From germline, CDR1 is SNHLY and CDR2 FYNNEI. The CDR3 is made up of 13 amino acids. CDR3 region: CASTRATNEKLFF. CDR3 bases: TGTGCCAGCACGCGGGCAACTAATGAAAAACTGTTTTTT.

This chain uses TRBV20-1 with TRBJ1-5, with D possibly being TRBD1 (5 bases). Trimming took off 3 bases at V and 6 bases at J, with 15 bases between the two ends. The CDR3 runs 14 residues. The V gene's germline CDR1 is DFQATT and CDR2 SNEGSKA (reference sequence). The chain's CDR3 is CSASLGTRGQPQHF. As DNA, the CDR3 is TGCAGTGCTAGTTTAGGGACTCGGGGTCAGCCCCAGCATTTT.

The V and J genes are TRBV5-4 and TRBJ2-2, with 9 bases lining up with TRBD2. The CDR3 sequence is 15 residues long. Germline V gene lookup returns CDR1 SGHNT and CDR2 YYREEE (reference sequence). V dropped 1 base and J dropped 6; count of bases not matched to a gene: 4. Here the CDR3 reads CASSLRAGGSGELFF. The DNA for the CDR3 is TGTGCCAGCAGCTTGCGTGCGGGAGGGTCCGGGGAGCTGTTTTTT.

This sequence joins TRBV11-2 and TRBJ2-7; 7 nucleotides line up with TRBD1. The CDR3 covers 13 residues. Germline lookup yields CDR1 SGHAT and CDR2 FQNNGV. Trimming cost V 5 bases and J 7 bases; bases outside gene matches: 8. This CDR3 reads CASSPRTGSEQYF. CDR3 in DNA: TGTGCCAGCAGCCCCCGGACAGGTAGTGAGCAGTACTTC. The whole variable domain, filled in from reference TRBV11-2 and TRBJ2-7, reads EAGVAQSPRYKIIEKRQSVAFWCNPISGHATLYWYQQILGQGPKLLIQFQNNGVVDDSQLPKDRFSAERLKGVDSTLKIQPAKLEDSAVYLCASSPRTGSEQYFGPGTRLTVT.

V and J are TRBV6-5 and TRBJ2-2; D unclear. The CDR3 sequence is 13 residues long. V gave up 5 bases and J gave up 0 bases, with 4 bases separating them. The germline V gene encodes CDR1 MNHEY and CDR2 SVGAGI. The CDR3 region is CASSRTNTGELFF. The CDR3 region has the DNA TGTGCCAGCAGTCGCACGAACACCGGGGAGCTGTTTTTT.

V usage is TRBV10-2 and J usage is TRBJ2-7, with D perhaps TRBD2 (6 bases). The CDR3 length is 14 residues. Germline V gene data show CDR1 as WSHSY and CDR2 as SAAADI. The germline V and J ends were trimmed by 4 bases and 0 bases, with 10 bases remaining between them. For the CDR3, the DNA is TGCGCCAGCAGTGCGGGACTTCGCTCCTACGAGCAGTACTTC. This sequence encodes CASSAGLRSYEQYF.

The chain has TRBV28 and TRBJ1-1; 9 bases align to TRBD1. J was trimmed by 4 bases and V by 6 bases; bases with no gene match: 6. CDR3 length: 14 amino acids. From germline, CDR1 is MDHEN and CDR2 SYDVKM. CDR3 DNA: TGTGCCAGCAGGGGACAGGGCGAGGGCACTGAAGCTTTCTTT. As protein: CASRGQGEGTEAFF.

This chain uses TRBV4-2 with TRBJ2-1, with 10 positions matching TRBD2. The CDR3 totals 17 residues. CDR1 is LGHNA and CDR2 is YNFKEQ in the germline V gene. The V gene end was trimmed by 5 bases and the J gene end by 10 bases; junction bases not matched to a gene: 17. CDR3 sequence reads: CASSKVGRLAGSGEQFF. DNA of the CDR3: TGTGCCAGCAGCAAAGTAGGGCGACTAGCGGGTTCCGGGGAGCAGTTCTTC.

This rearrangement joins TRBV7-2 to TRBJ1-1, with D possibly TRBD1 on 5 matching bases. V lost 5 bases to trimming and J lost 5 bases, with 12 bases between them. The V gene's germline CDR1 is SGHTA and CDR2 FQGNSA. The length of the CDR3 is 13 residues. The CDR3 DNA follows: TGTGCCAGCAGCGAGGGCTGGGGGACTGAAGCTTTCTTT. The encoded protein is CASSEGWGTEAFF.

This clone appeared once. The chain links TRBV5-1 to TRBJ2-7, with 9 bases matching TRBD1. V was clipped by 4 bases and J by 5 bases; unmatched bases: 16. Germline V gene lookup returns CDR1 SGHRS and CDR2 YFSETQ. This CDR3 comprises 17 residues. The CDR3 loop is CASSAGQGVKVVHEQYF. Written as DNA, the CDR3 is TGCGCCAGCAGCGCGGGACAGGGAGTGAAAGTAGTCCACGAGCAGTACTTC.

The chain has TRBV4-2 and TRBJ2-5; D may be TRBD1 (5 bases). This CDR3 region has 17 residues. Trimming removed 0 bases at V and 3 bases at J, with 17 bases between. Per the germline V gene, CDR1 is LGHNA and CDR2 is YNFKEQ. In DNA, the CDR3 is TGTGCCAGCAGCCAAGACGTTTTTGTGGGGCAAGAAGAGACCCAGTACTTC. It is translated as CASSQDVFVGQEETQYF.

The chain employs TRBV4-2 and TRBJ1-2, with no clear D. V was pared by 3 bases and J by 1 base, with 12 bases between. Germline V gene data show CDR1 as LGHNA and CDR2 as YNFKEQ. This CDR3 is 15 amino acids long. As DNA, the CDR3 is TGTGCCAGCAGCCAGCCCGGGTTGATTAACTATGGCTACACCTTC. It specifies CASSQPGLINYGYTF.

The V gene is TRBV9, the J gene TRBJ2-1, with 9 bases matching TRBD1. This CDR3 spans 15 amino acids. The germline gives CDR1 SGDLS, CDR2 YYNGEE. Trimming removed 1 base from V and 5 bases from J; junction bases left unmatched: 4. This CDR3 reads CASSVRDREHNEQFF. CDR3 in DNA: TGTGCCAGCAGCGTAAGGGACAGGGAACACAATGAGCAGTTCTTC.

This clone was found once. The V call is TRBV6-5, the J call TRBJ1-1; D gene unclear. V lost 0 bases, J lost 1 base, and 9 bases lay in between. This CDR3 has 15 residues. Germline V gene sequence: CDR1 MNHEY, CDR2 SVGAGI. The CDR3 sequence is CASSYSWRKNTEAFF. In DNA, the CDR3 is TGTGCCAGCAGTTACTCATGGCGGAAGAACACTGAAGCTTTCTTT.

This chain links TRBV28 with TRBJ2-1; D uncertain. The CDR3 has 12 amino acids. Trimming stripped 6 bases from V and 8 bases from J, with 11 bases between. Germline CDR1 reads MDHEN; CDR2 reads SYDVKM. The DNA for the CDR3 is TGTGCCAGCAGCTTTCTTTCGGATGAGCAGTTCTTC. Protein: CASSFLSDEQFF.

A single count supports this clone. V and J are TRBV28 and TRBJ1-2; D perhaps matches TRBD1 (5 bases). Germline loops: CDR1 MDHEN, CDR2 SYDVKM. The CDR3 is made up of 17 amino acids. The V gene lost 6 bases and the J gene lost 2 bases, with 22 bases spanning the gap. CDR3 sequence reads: CASSPYRSRRSNYGYTF. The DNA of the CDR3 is TGTGCCAGCAGCCCGTACAGGTCCCGGCGGTCGAACTATGGCTACACCTTC.

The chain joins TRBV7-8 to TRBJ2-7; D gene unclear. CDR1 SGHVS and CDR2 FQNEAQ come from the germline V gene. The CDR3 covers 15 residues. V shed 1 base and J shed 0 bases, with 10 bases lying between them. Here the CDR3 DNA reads TGTGCCAGCAGCTTAGGGGCATCGAGCTCCTACGAGCAGTACTTC. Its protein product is CASSLGASSSYEQYF.

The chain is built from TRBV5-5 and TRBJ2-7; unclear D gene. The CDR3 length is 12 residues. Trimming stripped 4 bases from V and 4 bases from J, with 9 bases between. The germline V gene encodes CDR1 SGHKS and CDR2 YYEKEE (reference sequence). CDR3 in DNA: TGTGCCAGCAGCAGAATCCTATACGAGCAGTACTTC. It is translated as CASSRILYEQYF.

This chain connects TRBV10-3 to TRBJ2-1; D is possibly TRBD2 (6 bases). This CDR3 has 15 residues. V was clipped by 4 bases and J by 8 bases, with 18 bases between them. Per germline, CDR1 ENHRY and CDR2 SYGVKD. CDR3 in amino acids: CAISGTTGGRDEQFF. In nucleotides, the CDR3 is TGTGCCATCAGTGGGACGACCGGGGGTCGGGATGAGCAGTTCTTC.

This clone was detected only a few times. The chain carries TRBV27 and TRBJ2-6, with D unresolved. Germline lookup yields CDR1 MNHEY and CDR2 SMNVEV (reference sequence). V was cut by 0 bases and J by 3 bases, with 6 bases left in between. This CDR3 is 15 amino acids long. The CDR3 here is CASSLSRIGANVLTF. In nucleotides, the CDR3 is TGTGCCAGCAGTTTATCCCGGATTGGGGCCAACGTCCTGACTTTC.

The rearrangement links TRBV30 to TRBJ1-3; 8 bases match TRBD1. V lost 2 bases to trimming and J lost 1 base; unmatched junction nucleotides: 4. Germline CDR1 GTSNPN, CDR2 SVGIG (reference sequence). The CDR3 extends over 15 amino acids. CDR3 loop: CAWSRQGASGNTIYF. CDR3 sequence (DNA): TGTGCCTGGAGTAGGCAGGGGGCTTCTGGAAACACCATATATTTT.

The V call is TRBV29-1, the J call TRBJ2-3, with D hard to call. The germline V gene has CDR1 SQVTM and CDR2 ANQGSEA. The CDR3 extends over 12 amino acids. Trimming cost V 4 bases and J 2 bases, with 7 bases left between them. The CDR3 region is CSVGTNTDTQYF. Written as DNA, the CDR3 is TGCAGCGTTGGGACGAACACAGATACGCAGTATTTT.

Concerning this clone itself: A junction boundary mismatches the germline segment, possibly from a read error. The CDR3 here is CASSLASSYLF. The CDR3 DNA follows: TGTGCCAGCAGTTTAGCTTCGTCTTACTTGTTC. The chain uses TRBV12-3 or TRBV12-4 and TRBJ1-2, with D uncertain. The CDR3 contains 11 residues.

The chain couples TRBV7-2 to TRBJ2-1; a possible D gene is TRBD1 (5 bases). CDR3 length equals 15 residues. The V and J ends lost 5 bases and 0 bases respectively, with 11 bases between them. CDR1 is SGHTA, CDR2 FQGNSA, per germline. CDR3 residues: CASSPGHSSYNEQFF. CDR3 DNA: TGTGCCAGCAGCCCCGGACACAGCTCCTACAATGAGCAGTTCTTC.

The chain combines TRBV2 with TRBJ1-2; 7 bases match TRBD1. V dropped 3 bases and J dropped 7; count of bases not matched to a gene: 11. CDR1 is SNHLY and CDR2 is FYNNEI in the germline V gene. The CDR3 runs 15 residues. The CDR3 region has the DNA TGTGCCAGCAGTGATTTGGGACAGCACTCAGGTGGCTACACCTTC. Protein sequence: CASSDLGQHSGGYTF.

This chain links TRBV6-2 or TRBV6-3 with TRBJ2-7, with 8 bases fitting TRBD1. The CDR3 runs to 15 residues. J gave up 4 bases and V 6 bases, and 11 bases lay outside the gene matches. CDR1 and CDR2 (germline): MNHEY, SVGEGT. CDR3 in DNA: TGTGCCAGCAGACCTGGACAGGGTAACTTATACGAGCAGTACTTC. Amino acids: CASRPGQGNLYEQYF.